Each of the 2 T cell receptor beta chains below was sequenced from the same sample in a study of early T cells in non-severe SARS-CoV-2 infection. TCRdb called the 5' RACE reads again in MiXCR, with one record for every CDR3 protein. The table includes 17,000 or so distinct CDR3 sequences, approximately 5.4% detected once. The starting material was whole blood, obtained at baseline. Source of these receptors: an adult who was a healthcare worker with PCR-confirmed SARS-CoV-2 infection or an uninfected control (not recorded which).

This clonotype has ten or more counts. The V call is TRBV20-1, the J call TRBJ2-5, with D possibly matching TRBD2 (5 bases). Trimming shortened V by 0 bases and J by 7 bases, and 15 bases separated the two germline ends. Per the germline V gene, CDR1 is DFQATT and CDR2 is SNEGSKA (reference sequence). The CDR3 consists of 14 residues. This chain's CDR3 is CSARDLRSGGTQYF. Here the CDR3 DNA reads TGCAGTGCTAGAGATCTGAGGAGTGGAGGGACCCAGTACTTC.

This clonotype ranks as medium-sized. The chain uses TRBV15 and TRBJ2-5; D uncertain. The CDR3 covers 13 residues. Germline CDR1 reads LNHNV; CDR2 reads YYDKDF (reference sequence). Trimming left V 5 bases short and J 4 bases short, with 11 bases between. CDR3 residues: CATSFLIGETQYF. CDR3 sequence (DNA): TGTGCCACCAGCTTTTTGATCGGAGAGACCCAGTACTTC.